Listed here are 18 T cell receptor beta chains from one sample, sequenced in a study of cytomegalovirus exposure and HLA in healthy donors. Primers: 60 Vbeta forward and 13 Jbeta reverse. Repertoires were generated with immunoSEQ multiplex PCR, while TCRdb's copy carries only in-frame clones and drops some. The profile shows about 180,000 clones, around four fifths of them singletons. The specimen sequenced was PBMCs. The receptors shown here come from a woman between 55 and 75 years old in good health and CMV-seropositive.

This clone was found once. CDR3 sequence (DNA): TGTGCCAGCAGCACCGGACAGGGCTACTCCTACGAGCAGTACTTC. Amino acid sequence: CASSTGQGYSYEQYF. The chain employs TRBV7-2 and TRBJ2-7; 8 nucleotides agree with TRBD1. V shed 5 bases, J shed 0 bases, and the junction held 6 bases outside the gene matches. The CDR3 length is 15 residues. Germline V gene lookup returns CDR1 SGHTA and CDR2 FQGNSA.

The gene calls are TRBV7-9 and TRBJ2-1; 11 bases are a match to TRBD1. J gave up 0 bases and V 5 bases, and 3 bases lay outside the gene matches. Germline CDR1 and CDR2: SEHNR and FQNEAQ (reference sequence). There are 16 residues in the CDR3. The CDR3 DNA follows: TGTGCCAGCAGCGGAGGGACAGGGGGCTCCTACAATGAGCAGTTCTTC. Its translation: CASSGGTGGSYNEQFF.

The chain couples TRBV28 to TRBJ1-4, with TRBD1 identical over 9 bases. This CDR3 has 18 residues. Germline CDR1 and CDR2: MDHEN and SYDVKM. With V trimmed by 6 bases and J by 3 bases, 14 bases remained unmatched. The CDR3 here is CASSVPGQGVFANEKLFF. In DNA form, the CDR3 reads TGTGCCAGCAGCGTCCCGGGACAGGGTGTATTTGCTAATGAAAAACTGTTTTTT.

The CDR3 bases are TGTGCCAGCAGCTTACTAACAGGGGATGGCTACACCTTC. Protein product: CASSLLTGDGYTF. The rearrangement links TRBV7-6 to TRBJ1-2; 7 bases align to TRBD1. This CDR3 is built from 13 residues. Germline assignment: CDR1 SGHVS and CDR2 FNYEAQ. The V and J ends lost 2 bases and 6 bases, in that order; junction bases with no gene match: 3. Variable domain in full (rest from reference TRBV7-6 and TRBJ1-2): GAGVSQSPRYKVTKRGQDVALRCDPISGHVSLYWYRQALGQGPEFLTYFNYEAQQDKSGLPNDRFSAERPEGSISTLTIQRTEQRDSAMYRCASSLLTGDGYTFGSGTRLTVV.

The rearrangement uses TRBV27 and TRBJ2-7; D may be TRBD2 (6 bases). V lost 8 bases and J 2 bases, leaving 10 bases between the germline ends. Germline values: CDR1 MNHEY, CDR2 SMNVEV (reference sequence). This CDR3 contains 12 residues. CDR3 coding DNA: TGTGCCAGCCGCTCGGGGGCCTACGAGCAGTACTTC. It codes for CASRSGAYEQYF.

This rearrangement joins TRBV18 to TRBJ2-5; weak D call: TRBD2 (6 bases). V lost 1 base to trimming and J lost 9 bases, with 21 bases between them. Germline V lookup: CDR1 KGHSH, CDR2 LQKENI. The CDR3 loop spans 16 amino acids. The CDR3 region is CASSPLTDVTRGPQYF. Here the CDR3 DNA reads TGTGCCAGCTCACCACTGACAGACGTGACTAGGGGTCCCCAGTACTTC.

The chain carries TRBV30 and TRBJ2-1, with TRBD2 identical over 10 bases. The length of the CDR3 is 14 residues. The germline gives CDR1 GTSNPN, CDR2 SVGIG (reference sequence). Unmatched junction bases numbered 7, after V lost 5 bases and J lost 6 bases. This CDR3 is CAWQEAGGPNEQFF. CDR3 DNA: TGTGCCTGGCAGGAAGCGGGGGGGCCCAATGAGCAGTTCTTC.

This clone was seen only a few times. The chain employs TRBV5-1 and TRBJ2-7; D is perhaps TRBD2 (6 bases). From germline, CDR1 is SGHRS and CDR2 YFSETQ. This CDR3 has 14 residues. Trimming stripped 4 bases from V and 4 bases from J, with 15 bases between. The CDR3 is CASSPPSGGYEQYF. CDR3 coding DNA: TGCGCCAGCAGCCCCCCCTCCGGGGGATACGAGCAGTACTTC.

To note about this clone: A read error may account for a junction end that differs from germline. The gene calls are TRBV9 and TRBJ2-6, with D possibly matching TRBD1 (5 bases). The germline CDR1 and CDR2 sequences are SGDLS and YYNGEE. The CDR3 loop spans 19 amino acids. The CDR3: CASSVRRQTSYSGANGLTF. The CDR3 region has the DNA TGTGCCAGCAGCGTAAGGCGACAGACATCTTACTCTGGGGCCAACGGCCTGACTTTC.

The CDR3 spells CASSFESTVSYEQYF. The CDR3 bases are TGTGCCAGCAGTTTTGAATCGACAGTCTCCTACGAGCAGTACTTC. The gene calls are TRBV27 and TRBJ2-7, with D perhaps matching TRBD1 (5 bases). The CDR3 extends over 15 amino acids. Trimming shortened V by 3 bases and J by 0 bases, and 12 bases separated the two germline ends. CDR1 and CDR2 (germline): MNHEY, SMNVEV (reference sequence).

This clone turned up a few times. The genes are TRBV5-4 and TRBJ1-1; D gene uncertain. V lost 6 bases to trimming and J lost 1 base, with 10 bases between them. CDR1 is SGHNT and CDR2 is YYREEE in the germline V gene (reference sequence). This CDR3 is built from 13 residues. The CDR3 coding sequence is TGTGCCAGCAAGGTACCGGGGAACACTGAAGCTTTCTTT. As protein: CASKVPGNTEAFF.

The chain has TRBV5-1 and TRBJ2-3; 10 bases are a match to TRBD2. The length of the CDR3 is 15 residues. V shed 4 bases, J shed 1 base, and the junction held 3 bases outside the gene matches. Germline CDR1 is SGHRS and CDR2 is YFSETQ. CDR3 nucleotides: TGCGCCAGCAGCCCGGGGACTAGCGGCACAGATACGCAGTATTTT. This translates into CASSPGTSGTDTQYF. The full variable domain, with the rest looked up from reference TRBV5-1 and TRBJ2-3, is KAGVTQTPRYLIKTRGQQVTLSCSPISGHRSVSWYQQTPGQGLQFLFEYFSETQRNKGNFPGRFSGRQFSNSRSEMNVSTLELGDSALYLCASSPGTSGTDTQYFGPGTRLTVL.

The chain couples TRBV5-1 to TRBJ1-5; TRBD1 matches at 7 bases. Germline V gene sequence: CDR1 SGHRS, CDR2 YFSETQ. V was clipped by 0 bases and J by 9 bases; unmatched bases: 3. The CDR3 has 13 amino acids. The CDR3 region has the DNA TGCGCCAGCAGCTTGGACAGGGGCCGGCCCCAGCATTTT. This gives the protein CASSLDRGRPQHF.

The CDR3 here is CASSVMSGTSGYNEQFF. CDR3 nucleotides: TGTGCCAGCAGCGTAATGTCCGGGACTAGCGGTTACAATGAGCAGTTCTTC. This sequence joins TRBV9 and TRBJ2-1; 11 nucleotides agree with TRBD2. Unmatched junction bases numbered 7, after V lost 1 base and J lost 4 bases. This CDR3 contains 17 residues. Per the germline V gene, CDR1 is SGDLS and CDR2 is YYNGEE.

The V and J genes are TRBV27 and TRBJ2-2; 10 positions match TRBD1. This CDR3 region has 15 residues. Trimming at V came to 4 bases and at J to 3 bases, leaving 2 bases not matched to a gene. Germline-derived CDR1 and CDR2 are MNHEY and SMNVEV (reference sequence). The CDR3 bases are TGTGCCAGCAGTTGGGACAGGGGTGACACCGGGGAGCTGTTTTTT. This encodes CASSWDRGDTGELFF.

This clone was detected only a few times. The chain carries TRBV9 and TRBJ1-2; 7 nucleotides match TRBD1. This CDR3 region has 14 residues. CDR1 is SGDLS, CDR2 YYNGEE, per germline. Germline trimming cut 3 bases from V and 7 bases from J; bases unmatched to any gene: 9. The CDR3 DNA reads TGTGCCAGCAGCGCGGCACACGACAGGGCTGGCTACACCTTC. Its translation: CASSAAHDRAGYTF.

The J gene is TRBJ2-5, the V gene TRBV6-5, with a tentative D call TRBD2 (5 bases). The closer fit of TRBJ2-7 to the DNA end suggests the J call may be wrong. Germline V gene data show CDR1 as MNHEY and CDR2 as SVGAGI. This CDR3 has 13 residues. CDR3 nucleotide sequence: TGTGCCAGCAGTTACCGCCGGGGATACGAGCAGTACTTC. This gives the protein CASSYRRGYEQYF.

This chain joins TRBV7-9 and TRBJ2-7; no definite D call. CDR3 length equals 13 residues. V lost 4 bases and J lost 0, with 7 bases in between. The V gene's germline CDR1 is SEHNR and CDR2 FQNEAQ (reference sequence). CDR3 in DNA: TGTGCCAGCAGCTCACCTAGCTCCTACGAGCAGTACTTC. Protein sequence: CASSSPSSYEQYF.